The sequence of this TCR beta chain was determined in a study of blood T cell repertoires in COVID-19. In the study overall: COVID-19 samples, acute and convalescent, were from the United States, Italy and Spain. The cDNA or gDNA used as material had been derived from T cells, B-cell-depleted T cells, or PBMCs.

How the authors handled the data: Reference gene primers were amplified, and this amplification served to estimate nucleated cell counts. Some clones are missing from TCRdb's copy, which holds only in-frame ones; the method was immunoSEQ multiplex PCR. That table furnishes V, J and clone size, whereas the DNA furnished D and trimming. In the table there are roughly 130,000 clones, about 79% of which are singletons. The receptor was isolated from a woman aged 50 to 65 with acute or convalescent COVID-19. The sequenced sample consisted of peripheral blood.

As DNA, the CDR3 is TGTGCCAGCAGTTACAATGGATCAGGGAGGAATGGCTACACCTTC. It encodes CASSYNGSGRNGYTF. The gene calls are TRBV6-6 and TRBJ1-2, with D possibly matching TRBD1 (5 bases). The CDR3 totals 15 residues. Germline V gene lookup returns CDR1 MNHNY and CDR2 SVGAGI (reference sequence). The V end was cut by 2 bases, the J end by 6 bases, with 16 bases between.